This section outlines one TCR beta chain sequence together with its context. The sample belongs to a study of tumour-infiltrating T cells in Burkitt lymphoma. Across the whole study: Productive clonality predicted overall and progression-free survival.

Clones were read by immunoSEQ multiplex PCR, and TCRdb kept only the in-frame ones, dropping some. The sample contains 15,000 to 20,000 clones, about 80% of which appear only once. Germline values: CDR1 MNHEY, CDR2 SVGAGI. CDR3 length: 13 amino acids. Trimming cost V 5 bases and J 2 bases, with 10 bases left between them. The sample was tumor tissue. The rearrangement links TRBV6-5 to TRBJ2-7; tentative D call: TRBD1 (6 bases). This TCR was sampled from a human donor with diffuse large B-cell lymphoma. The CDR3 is CASSPGTPYEQYF. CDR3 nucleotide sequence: TGTGCCAGCAGTCCCGGGACACCCTACGAGCAGTACTTC.